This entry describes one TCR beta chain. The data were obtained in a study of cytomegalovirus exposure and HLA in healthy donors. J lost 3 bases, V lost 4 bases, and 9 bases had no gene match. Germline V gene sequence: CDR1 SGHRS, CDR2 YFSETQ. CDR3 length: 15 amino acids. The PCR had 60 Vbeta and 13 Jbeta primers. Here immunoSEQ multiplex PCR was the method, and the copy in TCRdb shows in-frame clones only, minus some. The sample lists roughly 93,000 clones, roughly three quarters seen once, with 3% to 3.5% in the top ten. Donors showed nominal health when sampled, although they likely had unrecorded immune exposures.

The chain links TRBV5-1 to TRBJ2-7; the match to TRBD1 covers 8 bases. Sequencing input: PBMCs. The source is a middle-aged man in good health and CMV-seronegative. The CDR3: CASSIWTGYLYEQYF. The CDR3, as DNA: TGCGCCAGCAGCATATGGACAGGGTACCTCTACGAGCAGTACTTC.